This TCR beta chain is from a study of Graves' ophthalmopathy and Graves' hyperthyroidism. Amplification of the TCR beta CDR3 regions used RNA transcripts (as template). The library came from an HTBI-primed first-round RT-PCR and a second-round multiplex PCR. Via MiXCR, TCRdb re-called the multiplex PCR reads, giving one row per CDR3 protein. The profile shows about 550,000 distinct CDR3 sequences, about 35% of them singletons. Hyperthyroidism cases were recent diagnoses of under 2 months' duration in people aged 18 to 65. The authors diagnosed from clinical symptoms, serum thyroxine, TRAb, thyroid ultrasound and orbital computed tomography. The sample holds a few counts of this clonotype. V was shortened by 4 bases and J by 3 bases, with 13 bases between the two germline ends. Germline CDR1 SGHRS, CDR2 YFSETQ. This CDR3 has 14 amino acids.

This receptor was taken from an adult man with Graves' hyperthyroidism. The sample was peripheral blood or thyroid tissue (not recorded which). The chain joins TRBV5-1 to TRBJ1-1; D might be TRBD1 (5 bases). CDR3 nucleotide sequence: TGCGCCAGCAGCAGGGGAAGTACGGACACTGAAGCTTTCTTT. Its translation: CASSRGSTDTEAFF.